This T cell receptor beta chain was profiled in a study of T cells in Graves' hyperthyroidism and ophthalmopathy. Across the study: Any treatment followed the collection of peripheral blood at initial diagnosis. Findings and caveats of the study: Among thyroid clonotypes expanded above 0.001, most also appeared in blood.

The blood specimen was taken at initial hyperthyroidism diagnosis, before any ophthalmopathy symptoms. From approximately 9.3 ml of fresh peripheral blood, PBMCs were isolated. This clonotype occurred many times. Its antigen remains unidentified. Regions amplified from RNA transcripts were the TCR beta CDR3 regions. An initial round of RT-PCR targeting the TCR CDR3 relied on the HTBI primer set. TCRdb reanalysed the multiplex PCR reads using MiXCR and keeps one entry per CDR3 protein. The sample records approximately 400,000 distinct CDR3 sequences, 15% to 17% being singletons. Sequenced sample: blood. The TCR originated in a young woman with Graves' hyperthyroidism that later progressed to Graves' ophthalmopathy.

CDR3 in amino acids: CASSQVRRETQYF. The CDR3 nucleotides are TGCGCCAGCAGCCAAGTCCGGAGAGAGACCCAGTACTTC. The chain employs TRBV4-1 and TRBJ2-5, with D uncertain. The V gene lost 1 base and the J gene lost 4 bases, with 7 bases spanning the gap. The CDR3 is 13 residues long. CDR1 MGHRA and CDR2 YSYEKL come from the germline V gene.